These T cell receptor beta chains were read from a single sample in a study of T-cell reconstitution after alpha-beta-depleted transplantation in children. In TCRdb, the PCR reads were re-called with MiXCR into one record per CDR3 protein. This sample carries around 240,000 distinct CDR3 sequences, 9.7% of them seen once, and the ten largest clones take over 4.5%. The starting material was PBMCs from the stem cell graft donor, obtained from the stem cell graft. The receptors shown here come from a human donor who donated a stem cell graft to a child with SCID. CDR3s include the opening cysteine and the closing phenylalanine or tryptophan. D genes are given only for firm matches. The size entry is marked missing in some rows and otherwise reads once, few, many or a size class.

v_gene,d_gene,j_gene,len,abundance,CDR3nt,CDR3aa
TRBV5-1,TRBD1,TRBJ2-5,13,few,TGCGCCAGCAGCTTGGGAGACAGGGCCGTCCAGTACTTC,CASSLGDRAVQYF
TRBV7-9,.,TRBJ2-1,12,.,TGTGCCAGCACCTACGGTTGGAATGAGCAGTTCTTC,CASTYGWNEQFF
TRBV20-1,.,TRBJ2-5,11,many,TGCAGTGCTAGGGGGATGGAGACCCAGTACTTC,CSARGMETQYF
TRBV5-1,.,TRBJ2-7,15,many,TGCGCCAGCAGCTTGGGGGGATTTAGCTCCTACGAGCAGTACTTC,CASSLGGFSSYEQYF
TRBV7-2,.,TRBJ1-5,14,many,TGTGCCAGCAGCTTCCACAGGGTGAACCAGCCCCAGCATTTT,CASSFHRVNQPQHF
TRBV5-5,.,TRBJ1-2,16,many,TGTGCCAGCAGCTTGACGATGACTTTGGAGTTCTATGGCTACACCTTC,CASSLTMTLEFYGYTF
TRBV30,.,TRBJ1-1,13,few,TGTGCCGGGGGAGGACTATCGGACACTGAAGCTTTCTTT,CAGGGLSDTEAFF
TRBV7-2,TRBD1,TRBJ1-4,15,many,TGTGCCAGCAGCTTTAACAGGGGGCCTGGGGAAAAACTGTTTTTT,CASSFNRGPGEKLFF
TRBV5-1,.,TRBJ1-2,13,many,TGCGCCAGCAGAACCACAGTGGGTTATGGCTACACCTTC,CASRTTVGYGYTF
TRBV28,TRBD2,TRBJ2-7,14,many,TGTGCCAGCGGAAGACTAGCGGGTTCCGTCGAGCAGTACTTC,CASGRLAGSVEQYF
TRBV29-1,.,TRBJ1-1,13,many,TGCAGCGCTACCCAGGGGATAAACACTGAAGCTTTCTTT,CSATQGINTEAFF
TRBV15,TRBD1,TRBJ2-1,16,many,TGTGCCACCAGCAGGACAGGGAGAAGCTCCTACAATGAGCAGTTCTTC,CATSRTGRSSYNEQFF
TRBV5-1,.,TRBJ1-3,13,many,TGCGCCAGCAGCGAAGCCCCTGGAAACACCATATATTTT,CASSEAPGNTIYF
TRBV3-1,.,TRBJ1-1,12,many,TGTGCCAGCAGCCGAGGGCCGGCTGAAGCTTTCTTT,CASSRGPAEAFF
TRBV11-2,.,TRBJ1-1,12,.,TGTGCCAGCAGCCCAGGGAGAGCTGAAGCTTTCTTT,CASSPGRAEAFF
TRBV7-6,TRBD2,TRBJ2-3,18,few,TGTGCCAGCAGCTTTGGACTAGCGGGGGGCGAAGGCACAGATACGCAGTATTTT,CASSFGLAGGEGTDTQYF
TRBV21-1,.,TRBJ2-7,20,many,TGTGCCAGCAGCTCAGGTCCATCAGCTAACTGGAGCCCGAATACCTACGAGCAGTACTTC,CASSSGPSANWSPNTYEQYF
TRBV7-9,.,TRBJ1-1,14,many,TGTGCCAGCAGCTCCGAAGGGGGGTTGACTGAAGCTTTCTTT,CASSSEGGLTEAFF
TRBV2,TRBD2,TRBJ2-5,14,.,TGTGCCACGACGACTAGCGGCATGGGGGAGACCCAGTACTTC,CATTTSGMGETQYF
TRBV6-6,.,TRBJ1-4,12,many,TGTGCCAGCAGGCCCGCCGGCGAAAAACTGTTTTTT,CASRPAGEKLFF
TRBV12-3/TRBV12-4,.,TRBJ2-4,17,many,TGTGCCAGCAGTTTGGAAAGTGGGTGGGGGGCCAAAAACATTCAGTACTTC,CASSLESGWGAKNIQYF
TRBV15,.,TRBJ2-1,18,many,TGTGCCACCAGCAGAGCTCCATCCGGGACTTCGTACTACAATGAGCAGTTCTTC,CATSRAPSGTSYYNEQFF
TRBV5-1,.,TRBJ2-7,14,many,TGCGCCAGCAGCCAGTTCAGGGGCCTCTACGAGCAGTACTTC,CASSQFRGLYEQYF
TRBV5-1,.,TRBJ2-2,16,many,TGCGCCAGCAGCTCGGGACGGAACCGGAACACCGGGGAGCTGTTTTTT,CASSSGRNRNTGELFF
TRBV10-3,.,TRBJ1-6,12,many,TGTGCCATCAGTGAGGGATTGTCACCCCTCCACTTT,CAISEGLSPLHF
TRBV5-5,TRBD1,TRBJ1-6,14,many,TGTGCCAGCAGCTCCGGGACAGCTCTATCACCCCTCCACTTT,CASSSGTALSPLHF
TRBV28,.,TRBJ1-1,17,.,TGTGCCAGCAGTTTAGTATTGGGGAGGGGTCGGGGCACTGAAGCTTTCTTT,CASSLVLGRGRGTEAFF
TRBV5-1,.,TRBJ1-1,14,many,TGCGCCAGCAGCTTGGGCACTCAGAACACTGAAGCTTTCTTT,CASSLGTQNTEAFF
TRBV7-2,.,TRBJ2-3,17,many,TGTGCCAGCAGCTTCGGTGCACTGGGCGGACCCACAGATACGCAGTATTTT,CASSFGALGGPTDTQYF
TRBV20-1,.,TRBJ1-4,12,many,TGCAGTGCTGCCCGGACCATTGAAAAACTGTTTTTT,CSAARTIEKLFF
TRBV20-1,.,TRBJ1-5,18,.,TGCTGTGCTAGGGTACGTGGGGGGGCAGACTATAGCAATCAGCCCCAGCATTTT,CCARVRGGADYSNQPQHF
TRBV18,TRBD1,TRBJ2-7,14,once,TGTGCCAGCTCAGCCGGGACAGGGGGCGACGAGCAGTACTTC,CASSAGTGGDEQYF
TRBV5-1,.,TRBJ2-5,14,many,TGCGCCAGCAGCCCCTCCAGGATCCAAGAGACCCAGTACTTC,CASSPSRIQETQYF
TRBV10-1,.,TRBJ2-5,15,.,TGCGCCAGCAGTCGGGACTCCATCGCGGTGGAGACCCAGTACTTC,CASSRDSIAVETQYF
TRBV20-1,.,TRBJ1-5,15,.,TGCAGTGCTAGAACAGGGACTTACAGCAATCAGCCCCAGCATTTT,CSARTGTYSNQPQHF
TRBV7-9,.,TRBJ1-5,12,many,TGTGCCAGCGGCCGAACCATCGGGCCCCAGCATTTT,CASGRTIGPQHF
TRBV7-9,TRBD1,TRBJ1-2,15,many,TGTGCCAGCAGCGTCGCAGGGGGCGAGGACTATGGCTACACCTTC,CASSVAGGEDYGYTF
TRBV7-2,TRBD1,TRBJ1-2,16,many,TGTGCCAGCAGCTTAGGGGTCCTACAGGGGATGCGCGGCTACACCTTC,CASSLGVLQGMRGYTF
TRBV4-2,TRBD1,TRBJ1-6,19,many,TGTGCCAGCAGCCATTCACCGGGACAGCAGTTTCGCCTCAATTCACCCCTCCACTTT,CASSHSPGQQFRLNSPLHF
TRBV20-1,TRBD1,TRBJ1-4,14,many,TGCAGTGCTTCCAGGGGGCGAACTAATGAAAAACTGTTTTTT,CSASRGRTNEKLFF
TRBV3-1,.,TRBJ2-3,14,many,TGTGCCAGCAGCCTTACCCTCTTGGCAGATACGCAGTATTTT,CASSLTLLADTQYF
TRBV2,.,TRBJ2-3,14,.,TGTGCCAGCACCATTCTAGGAAGCACAGATACGCAGTATTTT,CASTILGSTDTQYF